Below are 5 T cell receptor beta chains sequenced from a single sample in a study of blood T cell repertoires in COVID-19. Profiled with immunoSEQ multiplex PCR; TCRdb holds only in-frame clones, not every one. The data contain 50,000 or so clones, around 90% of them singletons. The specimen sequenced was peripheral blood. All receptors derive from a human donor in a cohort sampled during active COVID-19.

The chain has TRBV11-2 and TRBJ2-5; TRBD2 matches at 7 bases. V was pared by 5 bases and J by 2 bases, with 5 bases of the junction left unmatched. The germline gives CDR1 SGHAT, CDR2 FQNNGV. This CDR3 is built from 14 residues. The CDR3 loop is CASSRGGVQETQYF. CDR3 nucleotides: TGTGCCAGCAGCCGTGGGGGGGTTCAAGAGACCCAGTACTTC.

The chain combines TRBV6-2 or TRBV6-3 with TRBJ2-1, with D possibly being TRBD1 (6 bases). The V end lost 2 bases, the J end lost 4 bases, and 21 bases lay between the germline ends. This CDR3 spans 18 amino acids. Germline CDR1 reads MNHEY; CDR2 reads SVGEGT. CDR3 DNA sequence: TGTGCCAGCAGTTACAAGACCCGGGCAGGGGCTACATACAATGAGCAGTTCTTC. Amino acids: CASSYKTRAGATYNEQFF.

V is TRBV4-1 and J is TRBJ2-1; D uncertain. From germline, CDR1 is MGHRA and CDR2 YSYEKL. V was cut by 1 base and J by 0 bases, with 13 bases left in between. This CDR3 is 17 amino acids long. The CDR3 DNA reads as TGCGCCAGCAGCCAAGTTGTGGCCTACAGCTCCTACAATGAGCAGTTCTTC. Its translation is CASSQVVAYSSYNEQFF.

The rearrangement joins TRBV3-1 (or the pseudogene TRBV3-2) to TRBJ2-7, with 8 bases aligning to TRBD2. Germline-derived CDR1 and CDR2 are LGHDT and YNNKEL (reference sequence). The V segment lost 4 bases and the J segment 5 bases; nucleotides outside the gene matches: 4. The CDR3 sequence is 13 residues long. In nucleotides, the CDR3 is TGTGCCAGCAGCCTTGGACTAGCCAACGAGCAGTACGTC. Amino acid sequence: CASSLGLANEQYV.

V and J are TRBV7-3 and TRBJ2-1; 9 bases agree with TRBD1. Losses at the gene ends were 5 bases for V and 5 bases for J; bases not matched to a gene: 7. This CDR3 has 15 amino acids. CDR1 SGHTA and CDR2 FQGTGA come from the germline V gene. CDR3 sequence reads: CASSLTGGENNEQFF. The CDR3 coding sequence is TGTGCCAGCAGCCTCACAGGGGGCGAAAACAATGAGCAGTTCTTC.